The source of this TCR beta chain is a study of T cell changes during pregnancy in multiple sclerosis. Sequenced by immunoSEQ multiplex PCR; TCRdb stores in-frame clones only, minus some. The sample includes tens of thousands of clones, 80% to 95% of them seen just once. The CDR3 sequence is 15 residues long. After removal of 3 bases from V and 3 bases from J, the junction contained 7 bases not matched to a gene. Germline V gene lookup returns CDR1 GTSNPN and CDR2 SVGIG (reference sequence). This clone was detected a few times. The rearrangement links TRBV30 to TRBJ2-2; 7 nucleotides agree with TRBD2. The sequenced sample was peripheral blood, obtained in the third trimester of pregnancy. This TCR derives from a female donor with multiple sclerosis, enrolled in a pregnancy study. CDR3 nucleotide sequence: TGTGCCTGGAGCCCTCAACTAGCGCACACCGGGGAGCTGTTTTTT. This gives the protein CAWSPQLAHTGELFF.